Only a few counts were recorded for the clone carrying this T cell receptor beta chain. This specimen comes from a study of CD8 T cells in ankylosing spondylitis. The CDR3 extends over 15 amino acids. Trimming removed 6 bases at V and 8 bases at J, with 21 bases between. TCRdb passed the 5' RACE reads through MiXCR, listing each CDR3 protein once. This table has around 150,000 distinct CDR3 sequences, around a third appearing once. This chain links TRBV12-3 or TRBV12-4 with TRBJ2-3; D may be TRBD1 or TRBD2 (5 bases each). The clonotype originates from a male donor with ankylosing spondylitis. The sequencing input was synovial fluid, either unsorted or a sorted T cell fraction (not recorded which). The CDR3 here is CASSPAGTPPGTQYF. Here the CDR3 DNA reads TGTGCCAGCAGCCCCGCCGGGACCCCACCGGGTACGCAGTATTTT.